The 6 T cell receptor beta chains presented below share a single source sample, sequenced in a study of OX40 agonist ivuxolimab in advanced cancers. Profiling relied on immunoSEQ multiplex PCR, and the TCRdb table lists in-frame clones only, not all of them. This sample has roughly 73,000 clones; 84% occur once, and the top ten carry around 2.1%. The sequences come from CD4+ or CD8+ T cells sorted from blood, collected in a trial of the OX40 agonist ivuxolimab. The receptor set was obtained from an adult with an advanced solid tumor such as melanoma, head and neck, liver or kidney cancer.

DNA of the CDR3: TGTGCCAGTAGAGGTAGAGGGAAAACCTACAATGAGCAGTTCTTC. The encoded protein is CASRGRGKTYNEQFF. V and J are TRBV19 and TRBJ2-1, with a tentative D call TRBD2 (5 bases). Trimming removed 6 bases at V and 2 bases at J, with 14 bases between. The CDR3 spans 15 residues. Germline lookup yields CDR1 LNHDA and CDR2 SQIVND (reference sequence).

The gene calls are TRBV11-1 and TRBJ1-1; D is possibly TRBD1 (5 bases). V was cut by 3 bases and J by 1 base, with 9 bases left in between. CDR3 length equals 14 residues. From germline, CDR1 is SGHAT and CDR2 FQDESV (reference sequence). For the CDR3, the DNA is TGTGCCAGCAGCTTTGGGGGTCCGAACACTGAAGCTTTCTTT. Its protein product is CASSFGGPNTEAFF.

This chain links TRBV7-3 with TRBJ2-5; possible D gene TRBD2, 6 bases. Trimming stripped 2 bases from V and 5 bases from J, with 15 bases between. The CDR3 length is 15 residues. Germline CDR1 SGHTA, CDR2 FQGTGA. As DNA, the CDR3 is TGTGCCAGCAGCTTATTGGCGGGGCTGTCGGAGACCCAGTACTTC. This sequence encodes CASSLLAGLSETQYF.

V gene TRBV6-5 combines with J gene TRBJ2-3, with no clear D. Between the trimmed V and J ends, which lost 8 bases and 2 bases, there was a span of 17 bases. CDR3 length: 15 amino acids. Germline V CDR1 and CDR2: MNHEY, SVGAGI. This CDR3 reads CASGIIGSYTDTQYF. In DNA form, the CDR3 reads TGTGCCAGCGGGATAATCGGGTCTTACACAGATACGCAGTATTTT.

The chain couples TRBV15 to TRBJ1-5, with D possibly TRBD1 on 6 matching bases. This CDR3 is 15 amino acids long. Germline CDR1 and CDR2: LNHNV and YYDKDF (reference sequence). V was pared by 1 base and J by 4 bases, with 11 bases between. The CDR3 nucleotides read TGTGCCACCAGCAGAGGAGGGGGGCCTAATCAGCCCCAGCATTTT. It encodes CATSRGGGPNQPQHF.

This chain links TRBV28 with TRBJ2-7, with TRBD2 matching over 7 bases. The CDR3 spans 13 residues. The V and J ends lost 4 bases and 0 bases, in that order; junction bases with no gene match: 0. The germline V gene encodes CDR1 MDHEN and CDR2 SYDVKM. Here the CDR3 reads CASSSSGSYEQYF. For the CDR3, the DNA is TGTGCCAGCAGTTCTAGCGGCTCCTACGAGCAGTACTTC.